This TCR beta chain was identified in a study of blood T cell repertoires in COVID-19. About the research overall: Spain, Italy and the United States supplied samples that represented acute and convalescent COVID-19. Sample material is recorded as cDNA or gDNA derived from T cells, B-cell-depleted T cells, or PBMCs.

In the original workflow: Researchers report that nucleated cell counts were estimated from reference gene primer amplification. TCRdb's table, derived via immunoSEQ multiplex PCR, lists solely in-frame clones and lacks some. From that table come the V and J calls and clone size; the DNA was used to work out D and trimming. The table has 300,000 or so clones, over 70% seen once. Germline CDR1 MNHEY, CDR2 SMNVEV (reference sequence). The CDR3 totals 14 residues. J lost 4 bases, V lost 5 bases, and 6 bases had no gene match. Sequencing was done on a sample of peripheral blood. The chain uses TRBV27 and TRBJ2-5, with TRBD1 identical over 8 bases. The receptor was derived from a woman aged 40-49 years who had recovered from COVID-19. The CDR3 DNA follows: TGTGCCAGCAGTCTCGGACAGGGTGCAGAGACCCAGTACTTC. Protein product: CASSLGQGAETQYF.